The sequence of this T cell receptor (beta chain) was determined in a study of early T cells in non-severe SARS-CoV-2 infection. Study-wide results and caveats: Matches to VDJdb favored anti-spike CD8 responses and missed private and CD4 specificities.

This clonotype was detected a few times. Its target is not known. Attachment of unique molecular identifiers was made to individual cDNA molecules. TCRdb reprocessed the 5' RACE reads via MiXCR and lists one record per CDR3 protein. Of about 50,000 distinct CDR3 sequences detected, roughly 10% appear once; the ten largest clones hold 5% to 6.5%. The source is an adult who was a healthcare worker with PCR-confirmed SARS-CoV-2 infection or an uninfected control (not recorded which). The material sequenced was whole blood, taken at baseline.

The CDR3 DNA follows: TGTGCCAGCTCACCGTCCCGAGGGCAGGGTACTCATTATGGCTACACCTTC. It yields the protein CASSPSRGQGTHYGYTF. The chain couples TRBV18 to TRBJ1-2; a weak D match, TRBD1 (5 bases). Germline assignment: CDR1 KGHSH and CDR2 LQKENI. Trimming removed 3 bases from V and 5 bases from J, with 22 bases in between. This CDR3 region has 17 residues.